The clone carrying this TCR beta chain was recorded only once. This sample is drawn from a study of blood T cell repertoires in COVID-19. Per the original methods: Using reference gene primer amplification, nucleated cell counts were estimated. The table came from immunoSEQ multiplex PCR; TCRdb's copy has only in-frame clones and leaves some out. From that table come the V and J calls and clone size; the DNA was used to work out D and trimming. The data hold just over 200,000 clones, with over 70% observed a single time. CDR3 length: 14 amino acids. Per the germline V gene, CDR1 is LNHDA and CDR2 is SQIVND (reference sequence). The ends were cut back, 3 bases at V and 6 bases at J, with 13 bases in the middle.

The source of this sequence is a woman in her seventies with acute or convalescent COVID-19. The chain uses TRBV19 and TRBJ2-3; D is perhaps TRBD1 (6 bases). Sample: peripheral blood. CDR3 sequence reads: CASSMGASSDTQYF. CDR3 nucleotides: TGTGCCAGTAGTATGGGGGCCAGTTCGGATACGCAGTATTTT.